These 26 T cell receptor beta chains were all obtained from the same sample, sequenced in a study of radiotherapy plus CTLA-4 blockade in lung cancer. Measured with immunoSEQ multiplex PCR; TCRdb has only the in-frame clones, and not every one. The data show 90,000 or so clones, roughly four fifths seen once. This material consisted of peripheral blood, taken from a patient treated with radiotherapy plus ipilimumab. The source is a human donor with non-small cell lung cancer who had stable disease on radiotherapy plus ipilimumab.

The rearrangement joins TRBV28 to TRBJ1-2; 9 bases match TRBD1. Germline V lookup: CDR1 MDHEN, CDR2 SYDVKM. The CDR3 contains 15 residues. Trimming removed 6 bases from V and 3 bases from J; junction bases left unmatched: 8. The CDR3 region has the DNA TGTGCCAGCAGCCCTACAGGGGGCGGGTACTATGGCTACACCTTC. Its translation is CASSPTGGGYYGYTF.

V gene TRBV10-2 combines with J gene TRBJ2-2; TRBD1 matches at 7 bases. This CDR3 spans 16 amino acids. After removal of 6 bases from V and 6 bases from J, the junction contained 13 bases not matched to a gene. CDR1 and CDR2 (germline): WSHSY, SAAADI. CDR3 DNA: TGCGCCAGCAGAACAGGGGAGATTATAAACGCCGGGGAGCTGTTTTTT. Translation gives CASRTGEIINAGELFF.

The chain uses TRBV5-1 and TRBJ1-4; 8 nucleotides match TRBD1. CDR3 length: 15 amino acids. Germline lookup yields CDR1 SGHRS and CDR2 YFSETQ. J was trimmed by 4 bases and V by 1 base; bases with no gene match: 3. CDR3 DNA sequence: TGCGCCAGCAGCTTGTCGGGACAGGTTAATGAAAAACTGTTTTTT. Encoded protein: CASSLSGQVNEKLFF.

The chain combines TRBV2 with TRBJ2-5; possible D gene TRBD1, 7 bases. V shed 7 bases and J shed 5 bases, with 17 bases lying between them. Germline V gene sequence: CDR1 SNHLY, CDR2 FYNNEI. The CDR3 sequence is 14 residues long. The CDR3 protein is CASKPNRGGETQYF. In nucleotides, the CDR3 is TGTGCCAGCAAACCGAACAGGGGAGGTGAGACCCAGTACTTC.

V usage is TRBV6-1 and J usage is TRBJ2-7; the D is unclear. Trimming pared 4 bases from V and 3 bases from J, leaving 7 bases between. Germline CDR1 and CDR2: MNHNS and SASEGT. CDR3 length: 12 residues. The CDR3 sequence: CASSVPSYEQYF. The CDR3 DNA follows: TGTGCCAGCAGTGTACCGAGCTACGAGCAGTACTTC.

The chain uses TRBV7-9 and TRBJ1-2, with 7 bases fitting TRBD1. Germline CDR1 SEHNR, CDR2 FQNEAQ (reference sequence). The CDR3 is 13 residues long. V lost 6 bases and J lost 4; bases outside the gene matches: 5. DNA for the CDR3: TGTGCCAGCAGGCAAGGACAGGCCTATGGCTACACCTTC. Translation: CASRQGQAYGYTF.

The rearrangement links TRBV10-3 to TRBJ2-7; weak D call: TRBD1 (6 bases). This CDR3 has 14 amino acids. Trimming cost V 0 bases and J 0 bases, with 6 bases left between them. Germline V gives CDR1 ENHRY, CDR2 SYGVKD. The CDR3 DNA reads as TGTGCCATCAGTGAGTCGGACAGCTCCTACGAGCAGTACTTC. Its translation: CAISESDSSYEQYF.

This chain links TRBV5-4 with TRBJ2-2, with TRBD2 identical over 10 bases. This CDR3 has 16 residues. Germline V gene sequence: CDR1 SGHNT, CDR2 YYREEE (reference sequence). The V segment lost 0 bases and the J segment 1 base; nucleotides outside the gene matches: 0. Here the CDR3 DNA reads TGTGCCAGCAGCTTGGGACTAGCGGGGAACACCGGGGAGCTGTTTTTT. This codes for CASSLGLAGNTGELFF.

The gene calls are TRBV25-1 and TRBJ2-3, with D unresolved. Germline V gene sequence: CDR1 MGHDK, CDR2 SYGVNS. This CDR3 is 13 amino acids long. The V gene lost 1 base and the J gene lost 5 bases, with 7 bases spanning the gap. CDR3 loop: CASSELPGDTQYF. The CDR3 nucleotides are TGTGCCAGCAGTGAATTACCTGGAGATACGCAGTATTTT.

The J gene is TRBJ2-5, the V gene TRBV19; the D gene is possibly TRBD1 (8 bases). The CDR3 spans 16 residues. CDR1 and CDR2 from the germline V gene are LNHDA and SQIVND (reference sequence). V was pared by 1 base and J by 6 bases, with 18 bases between. The CDR3 DNA reads TGTGCCAGTAGTATAGCCGGGACAGGAGCGGGAAAGACCCAGTACTTC. Amino acid sequence: CASSIAGTGAGKTQYF.

The chain has TRBV7-2 and TRBJ2-3; either TRBD1 or TRBD2 may fit D (6 bases each). CDR3 length equals 16 residues. Germline V gene lookup returns CDR1 SGHTA and CDR2 FQGNSA. V was cut by 1 base and J by 4 bases, with 15 bases left in between. DNA for the CDR3: TGTGCCAGCAGCTTAGATAGGGCCGGGGGCGCAGATACGCAGTATTTT. Residues: CASSLDRAGGADTQYF.

This clone was seen just once. V usage is TRBV6-1 and J usage is TRBJ1-1; TRBD1 might be the D (6 bases). Germline lookup yields CDR1 MNHNS and CDR2 SASEGT. The CDR3 is 15 amino acids. Trimming removed 3 bases at V and 5 bases at J, with 16 bases between. CDR3 region: CASSDRGGARTEAFF. Written as DNA, the CDR3 is TGTGCCAGCAGTGACCGGGGGGGGGCACGAACTGAAGCTTTCTTT.

The genes are TRBV5-1 and TRBJ1-1; D is possibly TRBD1 (5 bases). Germline CDR1 is SGHRS and CDR2 is YFSETQ. The V gene lost 1 base and the J gene lost 0 bases, with 13 bases spanning the gap. This CDR3 comprises 16 residues. The CDR3 sequence is CASSLWDGRLNTEAFF. The CDR3, as DNA: TGCGCCAGCAGCTTGTGGGACGGAAGATTGAACACTGAAGCTTTCTTT. The full variable domain, rest sourced from reference TRBV5-1 and TRBJ1-1, is KAGVTQTPRYLIKTRGQQVTLSCSPISGHRSVSWYQQTPGQGLQFLFEYFSETQRNKGNFPGRFSGRQFSNSRSEMNVSTLELGDSALYLCASSLWDGRLNTEAFFGQGTRLTVV.

The rearrangement links TRBV6-5 to TRBJ2-5, with 10 bases matching TRBD1. Germline trimming cut 6 bases from V and 4 bases from J; bases unmatched to any gene: 2. This CDR3 is 13 amino acids long. CDR1 and CDR2 (germline): MNHEY, SVGAGI. CDR3 in amino acids: CASRRDRGETQYF. DNA for the CDR3: TGTGCCAGCAGGCGGGACAGGGGAGAGACCCAGTACTTC.

The V gene is TRBV28, the J gene TRBJ1-1, with a tentative D call TRBD1 (6 bases). CDR1 is MDHEN, CDR2 SYDVKM, per germline. V was cut by 6 bases and J by 1 base, with 12 bases left in between. The CDR3 covers 14 residues. The CDR3 loop reads CASSRRGGNTEAFF. CDR3 in DNA: TGTGCCAGCAGCCGGAGGGGGGGGAACACTGAAGCTTTCTTT.

This chain uses TRBV14 with TRBJ2-2; D is unclear. The CDR3 covers 14 residues. CDR1 is SGHDN, CDR2 FVKESK, per germline. With 0 bases removed from V and 7 bases from J, the gap between germline ends came to 9 bases. In DNA form, the CDR3 reads TGTGCCAGCAGCCAAGATAGAATCATCGGGGAGCTGTTTTTT. Its protein product is CASSQDRIIGELFF.

The chain combines TRBV5-6 with TRBJ2-4; TRBD1 matches at 8 bases. Losses at the gene ends were 0 bases for V and 6 bases for J; bases not matched to a gene: 2. CDR3 length: 14 amino acids. Germline V gives CDR1 SGHDT, CDR2 YYEEEE. CDR3 nucleotide sequence: TGTGCCAGCAGCTTGGCAGGGGGCGGAAACATTCAGTACTTC. It is translated as CASSLAGGGNIQYF.

This chain links TRBV7-3 with TRBJ2-2; a possible D gene is TRBD1 (5 bases). The length of the CDR3 is 13 residues. The germline V and J ends were trimmed by 5 bases and 6 bases, with 10 bases remaining between them. Germline CDR1 and CDR2: SGHTA and FQGTGA. CDR3 amino acids: CASSPIQAGELFF. The CDR3 DNA reads TGTGCCAGCAGCCCTATACAGGCCGGGGAGCTGTTTTTT.

This clone was detected a few times. The V call is TRBV13, the J call TRBJ1-3; D gene ambiguous. The germline V gene has CDR1 PRHDT and CDR2 FYEKMQ (reference sequence). The CDR3 runs 16 residues. With 1 base removed from V and 2 bases from J, the gap between germline ends came to 12 bases. The CDR3 sequence: CASSLALRRTGNTIYF. In DNA, the CDR3 is TGTGCCAGCAGCTTAGCCCTCAGAAGGACTGGAAACACCATATATTTT.

V and J are TRBV5-1 and TRBJ2-2, with D possibly matching TRBD1 (6 bases). With 4 bases removed from V and 7 bases from J, the gap between germline ends came to 17 bases. CDR1 and CDR2 (germline): SGHRS, YFSETQ. The CDR3 has 15 amino acids. The CDR3 reads CASSPSTGPVGELFF. The DNA for the CDR3 is TGCGCCAGCAGCCCCTCGACAGGTCCTGTCGGGGAGCTGTTTTTT.

The chain joins TRBV15 to TRBJ2-5, with no clear D. V dropped 1 base and J dropped 5 bases, with 8 bases sitting between them. CDR1 is LNHNV and CDR2 is YYDKDF in the germline V gene (reference sequence). This CDR3 has 13 amino acids. CDR3 protein: CATSRAPAETQYF. The DNA for the CDR3 is TGTGCCACCAGCAGAGCACCGGCGGAGACCCAGTACTTC.

The rearrangement uses TRBV18 and TRBJ1-2, with 10 bases that match TRBD1. There are 15 residues in the CDR3. Unmatched junction bases numbered 3, after V lost 3 bases and J lost 2 bases. Germline V gene data show CDR1 as KGHSH and CDR2 as LQKENI. The chain's CDR3 is CASSPPGQGNYGYTF. The CDR3 DNA reads as TGTGCCAGCTCACCCCCGGGACAGGGGAACTATGGCTACACCTTC.

Only a few counts were recorded for this clone. The chain links TRBV6-1 to TRBJ1-5; 7 nucleotides match TRBD1. This CDR3 has 14 amino acids. J was trimmed by 7 bases and V by 5 bases; bases with no gene match: 8. In germline, CDR1 is MNHNS, CDR2 SASEGT. This chain's CDR3 is CASSRQGSWQPQHF. The CDR3 DNA reads TGTGCCAGCAGTCGACAGGGCAGTTGGCAGCCCCAGCATTTT.

The chain combines TRBV30 with TRBJ2-7; tentatively, D is TRBD1 or TRBD2 (5 bases each). Germline V gene data show CDR1 as GTSNPN and CDR2 as SVGIG (reference sequence). Trimming took off 0 bases at V and 6 bases at J, with 12 bases between the two ends. The CDR3 has 13 residues. The CDR3 nucleotides read TGTGCCTGGAGTGTAGGCAGGGCGGGCGAGCAGTACTTC. This translates into CAWSVGRAGEQYF. Full variable domain (rest looked up from reference TRBV30 and TRBJ2-7): SQTIHQWPATLVQPVGSPLSLECTVEGTSNPNLYWYRQAAGRGLQLLFYSVGIGQISSEVPQNLSASRPQDRQFILSSKKLLLSDSGFYLCAWSVGRAGEQYFGPGTRLTVT.

The chain links TRBV7-8 to TRBJ2-7, with D perhaps TRBD2 (6 bases). CDR1 is SGHVS, CDR2 FQNEAQ, per germline. V was pared by 1 base and J by 7 bases, with 17 bases between. This CDR3 has 15 amino acids. The CDR3 loop reads CASSLEIPGLGEQYF. The DNA of the CDR3 is TGTGCCAGCAGCTTAGAGATCCCGGGACTGGGGGAGCAGTACTTC.

The rearrangement joins TRBV28 to TRBJ1-2; D uncertain. CDR3 length: 12 amino acids. Germline CDR1 and CDR2: MDHEN and SYDVKM. Trimming pared 4 bases from V and 5 bases from J, leaving 8 bases between. CDR3 nucleotide sequence: TGTGCCAGCAGTTCCGGAGGATATGGCTACACCTTC. Its translation is CASSSGGYGYTF.